This T cell receptor (beta chain) was obtained from a study of blood T cells in healthy people across ages. Study-level findings and limits: Age advanced and TCR beta diversity per million T cells fell, roughly linearly.

The CDR3 has 15 amino acids. The germline V gene has CDR1 LGHNA and CDR2 YNFKEQ. The V end lost 1 base, the J end lost 1 base, and 9 bases lay between the germline ends. PCR was performed a second time for about 6 to 12 cycles using a sample-barcoded 5' primer and a J-beta primer mix. Any given sample supplied a minimum of 3 million CDR3-containing paired-end reads. Via MiXCR, TCRdb re-called the 5' RACE reads, giving one row per CDR3 protein. The sample yields 850,000 to 1,000,000 distinct CDR3 sequences, roughly 48% seen once. A few counts support this clonotype. Antigen unknown. This TCR came from a man aged 25 to 40 in good health. V and J are TRBV4-2 and TRBJ2-3; D may match TRBD1 or TRBD2 (6 bases each). The sample was blood. CDR3 region: CASSQAGARTDTQYF. The CDR3 DNA follows: TGTGCCAGCAGCCAAGCGGGGGCCCGCACAGATACGCAGTATTTT.